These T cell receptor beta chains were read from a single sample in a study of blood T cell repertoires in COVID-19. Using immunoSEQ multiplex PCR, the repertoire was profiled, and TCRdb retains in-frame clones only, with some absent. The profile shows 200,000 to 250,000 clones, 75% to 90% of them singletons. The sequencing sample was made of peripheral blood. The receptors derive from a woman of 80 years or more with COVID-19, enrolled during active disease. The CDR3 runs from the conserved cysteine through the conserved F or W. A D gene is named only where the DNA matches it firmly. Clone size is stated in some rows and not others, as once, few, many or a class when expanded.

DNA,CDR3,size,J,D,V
TGTGCCAGCAGCCGAAATCTGGCGGGAGCCCTGGGGTACGAGCAGTACTTC,CASSRNLAGALGYEQYF,.,TRBJ2-7,TRBD2,TRBV3-1/TRBV3-2
TGTGCCAGCAGCGGGGGACAGCCCAATTCACCCCTCCACTTT,CASSGGQPNSPLHF,once,TRBJ1-6,TRBD1,TRBV9
TGTGCCAGCAGCCTGACAGGGGGCGACTCACCCCTCCACTTT,CASSLTGGDSPLHF,few,TRBJ1-6,TRBD1,TRBV25-1
TGTGCCAGCTCACCAACTGTCGGAGGCTACGAGCAGTACTTC,CASSPTVGGYEQYF,.,TRBJ2-7,.,TRBV18
TGTGCTAGTGGTTTGGTCCAGGGCAGTTGGAATGAGCAGTTCTTC,CASGLVQGSWNEQFF,.,TRBJ2-1,.,TRBV12-5
TGTGCCACCGCCCCTGGAAAATGGGAAGGGGCCCACTCTGGAAACACCATATATTTT,CATAPGKWEGAHSGNTIYF,.,TRBJ1-3,.,TRBV7-9
TGTGCCAGTAGTATCACAGGGAGGGGTGAAAAACTGTTTTTT,CASSITGRGEKLFF,.,TRBJ1-4,.,TRBV19
TGCGCCAGCAGCCAAGATCTTAGCGGCACCGGGGAGCTGTTTTTT,CASSQDLSGTGELFF,.,TRBJ2-2,.,TRBV4-3
TGTGCCAGCAGCCCCGCCTGGGCAGGAAATGGCTACACCTTC,CASSPAWAGNGYTF,.,TRBJ1-2,.,TRBV3-1/TRBV3-2
TGTGCCAGCAGCTCGGACAGGGGGATGGACACTGAAGCTTTCTTT,CASSSDRGMDTEAFF,.,TRBJ1-1,TRBD1,TRBV7-9
TGTGCCAGCAGCCTCACAGGGCAAGGCGAAAAACTGTTTTTT,CASSLTGQGEKLFF,.,TRBJ1-4,.,TRBV7-8
TGTGCCAGCAGTCCCAGCTACAATGAGCAGTTCTTC,CASSPSYNEQFF,.,TRBJ2-1,.,TRBV28
TGTGCCAGCAGTCAAGACCAGGGGATGTATGGCTACACCTTC,CASSQDQGMYGYTF,.,TRBJ1-2,.,TRBV7-8
TGTGCCAGCAGTGCTGACAGGGGGCCTAACTATGGCTACACCTTC,CASSADRGPNYGYTF,.,TRBJ1-2,TRBD1,TRBV25-1
TGTGCCAGCACCTCGGACAGGGGTAATTCACCCCTCCACTTT,CASTSDRGNSPLHF,.,TRBJ1-6,TRBD1,TRBV5-6
TGTGCCAGCAGCCAAGGGGACAGGGGGCGAACAGCTAACACTGAAGCTTTCTTT,CASSQGDRGRTANTEAFF,.,TRBJ1-1,TRBD1,TRBV3-1/TRBV3-2
TGTGCCAGCAGCGTTTCAGCGGCGAGCTCCTACAATGAGCAGTTCTTC,CASSVSAASSYNEQFF,.,TRBJ2-1,.,TRBV9
TGCAGTGCTAGTGAAAACCTGAGACAGGGGCAATTCTACCCCCAAGAGACCCAGTACTTC,CSASENLRQGQFYPQETQYF,.,TRBJ2-5,TRBD1,TRBV20-1
TGTGCCAGCAGCCAAGAATTTGCGACTAGCGGGAGGCGGGAGACCCAGTACTTC,CASSQEFATSGRRETQYF,.,TRBJ2-5,TRBD2,TRBV14
TGTGCCAGCAGCCAGGACAGTTCTAGCTCCTACGAGCAGTACTTC,CASSQDSSSSYEQYF,.,TRBJ2-7,.,TRBV7-9
TGCAGTGCCCCGAGGGTGTACGAGCAGTACTTC,CSAPRVYEQYF,.,TRBJ2-7,.,TRBV20-1
TGCAGCGTTCACAGCAGCTATGGCTACACCTTC,CSVHSSYGYTF,few,TRBJ1-2,.,TRBV29-1
TGCAGTGCTAGTCCACGGATCGGGACCGGGGAGCTGTTTTTT,CSASPRIGTGELFF,few,TRBJ2-2,.,TRBV20-1
TGTGCCAGCAGAAACAGGGGCAATGAGCAGTTCTTC,CASRNRGNEQFF,.,TRBJ2-1,TRBD1,TRBV11-1
TGTGCCAGCAGCCCAACAGCGGGGGGGCTGTTAAAAGAGACCCAGTACTTC,CASSPTAGGLLKETQYF,.,TRBJ2-5,TRBD2,TRBV11-2
TGCGCCAGCAGCCAAGATCCGACATCAATCCGGCCCCAGTACTTC,CASSQDPTSIRPQYF,.,TRBJ2-5,.,TRBV4-1
TGTGCCAGCAGATGGGGACAGGGACTCTCCTACGAGCAGTACTTC,CASRWGQGLSYEQYF,.,TRBJ2-7,TRBD1,TRBV6-6
TGTGCCAGTAAGAGTAGCTCCTACAATGAGCAGTTCTTC,CASKSSSYNEQFF,.,TRBJ2-1,.,TRBV21-1
TGCAGCGTTGAAGGAGGGAATCCCAATCAGCCCCAGCATTTT,CSVEGGNPNQPQHF,.,TRBJ1-5,.,TRBV29-1
TGTGCCAGCAGTTTAACCGGGACAGGGAGCCGTGTAGGGCAGTTCTTC,CASSLTGTGSRVGQFF,.,TRBJ2-1,TRBD1,TRBV28
TGTGCCAGCAGCTTATACGGGGGAACCGAGACCCAGTACTTC,CASSLYGGTETQYF,.,TRBJ2-5,.,TRBV7-3
TGTGCCAGCAGTGAGCTTGGCAGTTTCTATAATTCACCCCTCCACTTT,CASSELGSFYNSPLHF,many,TRBJ1-6,.,TRBV2
TGCGCCAGCAGTGAAATTTTAGGGGGGGCTGAAGCTTTCTTT,CASSEILGGAEAFF,once,TRBJ1-1,.,TRBV10-2
TGTGCCAGCAGTCCGCGGGGCCCTTCAACAGGGAACACTGAAGCTTTCTTT,CASSPRGPSTGNTEAFF,.,TRBJ1-1,.,TRBV6-6
TGTGCCAGCAGCTTGGGTATATCGAACACCGGGGAGCTGTTTTTT,CASSLGISNTGELFF,.,TRBJ2-2,.,TRBV5-4
TGTGCCAGCAGTTACTCTAGAGAAGCTGGCTACACCTTC,CASSYSREAGYTF,.,TRBJ1-2,.,TRBV6-5